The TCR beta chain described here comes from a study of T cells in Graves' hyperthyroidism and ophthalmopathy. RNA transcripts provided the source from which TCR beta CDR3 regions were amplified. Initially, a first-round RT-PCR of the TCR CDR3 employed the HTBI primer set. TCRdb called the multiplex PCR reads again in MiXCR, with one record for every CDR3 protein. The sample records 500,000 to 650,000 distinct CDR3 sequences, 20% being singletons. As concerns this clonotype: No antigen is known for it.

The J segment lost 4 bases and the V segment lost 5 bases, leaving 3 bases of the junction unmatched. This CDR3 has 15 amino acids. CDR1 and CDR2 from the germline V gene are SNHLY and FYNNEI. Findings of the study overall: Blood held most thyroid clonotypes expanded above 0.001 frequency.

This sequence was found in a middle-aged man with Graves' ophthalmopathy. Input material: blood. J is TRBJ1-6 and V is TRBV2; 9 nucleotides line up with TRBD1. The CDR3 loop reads CASSTGTGYNSPLHF. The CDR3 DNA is TGTGCCAGCAGTACCGGGACAGGGTATAATTCACCCCTCCACTTT.